Below, one T cell receptor (beta chain) is given with its context. CDR3 size: 14 residues. The V gene lost 7 bases and the J gene lost 1 base, with 13 bases spanning the gap. The sample belongs to a study of blood T cells in healthy people across ages. Across the whole study: Every two T cells gave about one barcoded beta molecule via template switching.

Sample-barcoded 5' priming and a J-beta primer mix drove a second PCR of roughly 6 to 12 cycles. Every molecule of cDNA carried a tag from a template-switch adaptor with 12 random nucleotides. TCRdb reprocessed the 5' RACE reads with MiXCR, giving one entry per CDR3 protein. The sample has 550,000 to 800,000 distinct CDR3 sequences, over 20% seen once. The specimen was blood. J is TRBJ1-2 and V is TRBV12-3 or TRBV12-4; D gene unclear. The sequence derives from a man aged 65-85 years in good health. For the CDR3, the DNA is TGTGCCAGCAACCTGGGCGGACGTAACTATGGCTACACCTTC. As protein: CASNLGGRNYGYTF.